Sequencing of this T cell receptor beta chain was carried out in a study of response to subunit inactivated influenza vaccine (dated by TCRdb to the late 2010s). With regard to the full study: Deep quantitative profiling of the T cell receptor repertoire was used in the study to follow responses to a trivalent subunit inactivated influenza vaccine.

This clonotype has a handful of counts. It lacks a known antigen. No base quality values were provided; no much bigger clone lies one nucleotide off. Library construction relied on RT-PCR. This sample was sequenced with an Illumina HiSeq 2500. The public reads were quality trimmed at Q25 with fastp and then assembled into clones with MiXCR by TCRdb, keeping productive beta chains. Every entry covers one CDR3 protein and lists the most common genes and DNA from its rows. This sample has about 580,000 distinct CDR3 sequences in its table, and 11% to 15% of those were observed once. Over 8.5% of the sample is in the top ten clones. V lost 4 bases and J lost 0 bases; the stretch between them is 16 bases long. The CDR3 runs 15 residues from the cysteine to the phenylalanine. Only the CDR3 DNA is retained, 45 bases long and in frame from the first base. From a lookup of the germline V gene, CDR1 and CDR2 are SQVTM and ANQGSEA.

Findings and caveats that apply to the study as a whole: The authors proposed that each seasonal influenza vaccination may bring in only a limited number of new T cells.

Rearrangement joined TRBV29-1 to TRBJ2-7, with no confident D gene call. Sequenced material: PBMCs from blood, taken 11 to 12 days after vaccination. This receptor was identified in a man aged 50-60 years who received an inactivated influenza vaccine. Donor details come from another sample of the same person, matched by shared clones. The encoded CDR3 is CSVGFPALSSYEQYF. The sequenced DNA is TGCAGCGTTGGCTTCCCAGCACTGAGCTCCTACGAGCAGTACTTC.